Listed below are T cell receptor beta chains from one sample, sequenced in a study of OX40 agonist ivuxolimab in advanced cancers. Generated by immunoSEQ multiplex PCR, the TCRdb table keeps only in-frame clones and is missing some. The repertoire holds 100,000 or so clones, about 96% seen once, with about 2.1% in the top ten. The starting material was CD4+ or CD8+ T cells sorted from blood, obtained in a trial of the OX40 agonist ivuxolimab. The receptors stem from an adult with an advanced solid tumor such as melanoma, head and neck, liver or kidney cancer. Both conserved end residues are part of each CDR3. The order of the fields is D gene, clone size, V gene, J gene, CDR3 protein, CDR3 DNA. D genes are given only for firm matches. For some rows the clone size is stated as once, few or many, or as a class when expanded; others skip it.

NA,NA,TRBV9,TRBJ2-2,CASSGTPGELFF,TGTGCCAGCAGCGGTACTCCCGGGGAGCTGTTTTTT
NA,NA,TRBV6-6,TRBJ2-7,CASRNEIEQYF,TGTGCCAGCAGAAACGAGATCGAGCAGTACTTC
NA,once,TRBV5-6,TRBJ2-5,CASSLRADQETQYF,TGTGCCAGCAGCTTGCGGGCAGATCAAGAGACCCAGTACTTC
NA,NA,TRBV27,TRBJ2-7,CASSPIGGSGYYEQYF,TGTGCCAGCAGCCCCATTGGGGGGAGTGGATATTACGAGCAGTACTTC
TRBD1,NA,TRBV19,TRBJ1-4,CASSSTGGLDEKLFF,TGTGCCAGTAGTAGCACAGGGGGCCTTGATGAAAAACTGTTTTTT
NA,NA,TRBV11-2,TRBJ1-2,CASSLGGALYGYTF,TGTGCCAGCAGCTTGGGGGGCGCGCTCTATGGCTACACCTTC
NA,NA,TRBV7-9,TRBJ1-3,CASSLASQSGNTIYF,TGTGCCAGCAGCTTAGCGTCACAGTCTGGAAACACCATATATTTT
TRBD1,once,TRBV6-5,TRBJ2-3,CASSTGVTDTQYF,TGTGCCTCATCGACAGGGGTCACAGATACGCAGTATTTT
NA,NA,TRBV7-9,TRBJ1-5,CASSYGTPNQPQHF,TGTGCCAGCAGCTACGGGACCCCCAATCAGCCCCAGCATTTT
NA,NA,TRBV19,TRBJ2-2,CASKGGELFF,TGTGCCAGTAAAGGCGGGGAGCTGTTTTTT
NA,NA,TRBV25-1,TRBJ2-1,CASSLGTGSSYNEQFF,TGTGCCAGCAGCCTAGGGACGGGCAGCTCCTACAATGAGCAGTTCTTC
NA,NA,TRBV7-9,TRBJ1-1,CASSLALTVNTEAFF,TGTGCCAGCAGCTTAGCTCTTACGGTTAACACTGAAGCTTTCTTT
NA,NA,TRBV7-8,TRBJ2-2,CASSLAGGPNTGELFF,TGTGCCAGCAGCTTAGCGGGGGGGCCTAACACCGGGGAGCTGTTTTTT
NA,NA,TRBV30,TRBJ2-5,CAWNGGVFQETQYF,TGTGCCTGGAACGGGGGCGTTTTCCAAGAGACCCAGTACTTC
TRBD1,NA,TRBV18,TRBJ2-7,CASSPTPGQGSYEQYF,TGTGCCAGCTCGCCCACCCCGGGACAGGGATCCTACGAGCAGTACTTC
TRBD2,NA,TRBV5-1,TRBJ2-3,CASSWGGGYSTDTQYF,TGCGCCAGCAGTTGGGGCGGGGGTTATAGCACAGATACGCAGTATTTT
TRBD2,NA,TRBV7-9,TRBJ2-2,CASSRLAGGDTGELFF,TGTGCCAGCAGCAGACTAGCGGGAGGGGACACCGGGGAGCTGTTTTTT
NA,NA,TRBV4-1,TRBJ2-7,CASSPENQEFSYEQYF,TGCGCCAGCAGCCCTGAGAATCAAGAATTTTCCTACGAGCAGTACTTC
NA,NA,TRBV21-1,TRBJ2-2,CASSNGTSGRQGGELFF,TGTGCCAGCAGCAATGGAACTAGCGGGAGACAGGGCGGGGAGCTGTTTTTT
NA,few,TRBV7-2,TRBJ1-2,CASTPTGSLSVYGYTF,TGTGCCAGCACTCCAACGGGTAGTCTATCGGTCTATGGCTACACCTTC
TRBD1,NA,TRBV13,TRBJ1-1,CASSSQGVRTEAFF,TGTGCCAGCAGCTCACAGGGGGTTCGAACTGAAGCTTTCTTT
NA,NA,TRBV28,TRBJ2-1,CASSINEQFF,TGTGCCAGCAGCATCAATGAGCAGTTCTTC
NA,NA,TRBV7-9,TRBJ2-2,CASSLVGTTGELFF,TGTGCCAGCAGCTTAGTAGGGACGACCGGGGAGCTGTTTTTT
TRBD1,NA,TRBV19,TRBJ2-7,CASSGGQGNEQYF,TGTGCCAGTAGTGGGGGACAGGGGAACGAGCAGTACTTC
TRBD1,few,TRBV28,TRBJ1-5,CASSPRTGQPQHF,TGTGCCAGCAGCCCCCGGACAGGGCAGCCCCAGCATTTT
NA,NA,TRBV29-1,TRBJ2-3,CSVEVGTDTQYF,TGCAGCGTTGAAGTGGGCACAGATACGCAGTATTTT
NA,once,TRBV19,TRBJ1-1,CASSRWDTEAFF,TGTGCCAGTAGTAGGTGGGATACTGAAGCTTTCTTT
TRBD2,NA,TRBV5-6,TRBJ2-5,CASSLLAGRETQYF,TGTGCCAGCAGCTTGCTAGCGGGGCGGGAGACCCAGTACTTC
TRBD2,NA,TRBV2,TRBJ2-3,CASTGGGSTDTQYF,TGTGCCAGCACGGGGGGAGGGAGCACAGATACGCAGTATTTT
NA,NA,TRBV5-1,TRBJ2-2,CASSETGTGELFF,TGCGCCAGCAGCGAAACAGGGACCGGGGAGCTGTTTTTT
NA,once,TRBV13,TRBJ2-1,CASSSRGRTGAYNEQFF,TGTGCCAGCAGCTCCCGAGGTAGAACGGGTGCCTACAATGAGCAGTTCTTC
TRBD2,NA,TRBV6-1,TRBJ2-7,CASSGITSGGLSYEQYF,TGTGCCAGCAGTGGCATAACTAGCGGAGGCCTCTCCTACGAGCAGTACTTC
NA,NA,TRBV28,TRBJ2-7,CASSPRQVPYEQYF,TGTGCCAGCAGCCCGCGCCAGGTTCCCTACGAGCAGTACTTC
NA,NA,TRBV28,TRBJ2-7,CASSLFRGPYEQYF,TGTGCCAGCAGTTTATTCCGGGGACCCTACGAGCAGTACTTC
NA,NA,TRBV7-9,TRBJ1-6,CASTPADIHNSPLHF,TGTGCCAGCACCCCGGCGGACATTCATAATTCACCCCTCCACTTT
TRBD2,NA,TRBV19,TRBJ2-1,CASSIPRGGSNEQFF,TGTGCCAGTAGTATACCCCGGGGGGGTAGCAATGAGCAGTTCTTC
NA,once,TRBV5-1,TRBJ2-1,CASNYPGGEQFF,TGCGCCAGCAACTACCCCGGAGGTGAGCAGTTCTTC
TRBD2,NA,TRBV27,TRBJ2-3,CASRAGDVSTDTQYF,TGTGCCAGCAGAGCGGGGGACGTGAGCACAGATACGCAGTATTTT
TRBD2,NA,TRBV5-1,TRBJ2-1,CASSSLAGLAGGAGNEQFF,TGCGCCAGCAGCTCCTTGGCCGGACTAGCGGGAGGAGCGGGCAATGAGCAGTTCTTC
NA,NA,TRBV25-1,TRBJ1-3,CASKGGSGNTIYF,TGTGCCAGCAAAGGGGGCTCTGGAAACACCATATATTTT
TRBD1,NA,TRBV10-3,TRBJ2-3,CAISDPNQDRVGTDTQYF,TGTGCCATCAGTGACCCGAACCAGGACAGGGTAGGAACAGATACGCAGTATTTT
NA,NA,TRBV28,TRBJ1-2,CASSLGPLYGYTF,TGTGCCAGCAGTTTAGGGCCCCTCTATGGCTACACCTTC
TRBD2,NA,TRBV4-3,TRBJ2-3,CASSQDQNSGSDTQYF,TGCGCCAGCAGCCAAGACCAGAATAGCGGGTCAGATACGCAGTATTTT
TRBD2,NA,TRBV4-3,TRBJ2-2,CASSQDSVAGVQYGELFF,TGCGCCAGCAGCCAAGACAGCGTAGCGGGAGTTCAATACGGGGAGCTGTTTTTT
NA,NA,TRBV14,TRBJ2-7,CASGWRHYEQYF,TGTGCCAGCGGATGGAGACACTACGAGCAGTACTTC
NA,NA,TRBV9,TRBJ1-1,CASSVDMEGNTEAFF,TGTGCCAGCAGCGTTGACATGGAGGGGAACACTGAAGCTTTCTTT
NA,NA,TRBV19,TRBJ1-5,CASSGSRYSNQPQHF,TGTGCCAGTAGCGGGTCGCGGTATAGCAATCAGCCCCAGCATTTT
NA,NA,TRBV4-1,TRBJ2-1,CASSPNRPQEQFF,TGCGCCAGCAGCCCCAATAGACCCCAGGAGCAGTTCTTC
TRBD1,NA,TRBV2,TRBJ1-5,CASSDEDRGRQPQHF,TGTGCCAGCAGTGACGAGGACAGGGGGCGGCAGCCCCAGCATTTT
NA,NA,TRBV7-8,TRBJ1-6,CASSPGAGGGLNSPLHF,TGTGCCAGCAGCCCAGGGGCGGGGGGCGGCCTAAATTCACCCCTCCACTTT
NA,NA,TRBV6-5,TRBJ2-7,CASSSYFYEQYF,TGTGCCAGCAGCTCCTACTTTTACGAGCAGTACTTC
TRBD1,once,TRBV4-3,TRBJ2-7,CASSPREGGQGAEQYF,TGCGCCAGCAGCCCCCGAGAAGGAGGACAGGGCGCCGAGCAGTACTTC
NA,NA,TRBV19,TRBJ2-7,CASSIGDRDYEQYF,TGTGCCAGTAGTATCGGTGACAGAGACTACGAGCAGTACTTC
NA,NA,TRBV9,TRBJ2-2,CATERGTNTGELFF,TGTGCCACCGAACGGGGGACGAACACCGGGGAGCTGTTTTTT
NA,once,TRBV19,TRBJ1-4,CASSIGAGIMNEKLFF,TGTGCCAGTAGTATAGGGGCCGGCATCATGAATGAAAAACTGTTTTTT
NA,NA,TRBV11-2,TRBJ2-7,CASSLDSERVEQYF,TGTGCCAGCAGCTTAGATTCAGAGCGTGTCGAGCAGTACTTC
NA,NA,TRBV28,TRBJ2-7,CASSYQGAGLRSYEQYF,TGTGCCAGCAGTTATCAGGGAGCAGGACTCCGCTCCTACGAGCAGTACTTC
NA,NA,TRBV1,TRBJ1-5,CTSSQLPEQEYSNQPQHF,TGCACCAGCAGCCAACTACCGGAGCAGGAATATAGCAATCAGCCCCAGCATTTT